A selection of T cell receptor beta chains follows, all from one sample in a study of patients and donors after allogeneic stem cell transplantation. MiXCR, run by TCRdb on the RT-PCR reads, gives a single entry per CDR3 protein. Counted here are some 10,000 distinct CDR3 sequences, almost 4% occurring once; the ten biggest clones make up just under 20%. Sequenced material: blood, either unsorted or a sorted T cell fraction (not recorded which). The receptors stem from a human donor who was either an allogeneic HSCT recipient or a stem cell or donor lymphocyte infusion donor (not recorded which). It is not recorded whose cells these are; they may come from a transplant donor. CDR3s include the opening cysteine and the closing phenylalanine or tryptophan. D genes are given only for firm matches. Clone size, where shown, is once, few, many, or a class for clones that have expanded.

clone_size	v_call	j_call	d_call	cdr3_length	cdr3_nt	cdr3_aa
many	TRBV5-4	TRBJ2-2	TRBD2	17	TGTGCCAGCAGCTCAGGGACTAGCGGCGCGAACACCGGGGAGCTGTTTTTT	CASSSGTSGANTGELFF
many	TRBV14	TRBJ1-1	NA	14	TGTGCCAGCAGCCAAAGGGGCCGGGTCACTGAAGCTTTCTTT	CASSQRGRVTEAFF
many	TRBV5-1	TRBJ2-1	TRBD2	17	TGCGCCAGCAGCTTGTTAACCAGCGGGAGCTCCTACAATGAGCAGTTCTTC	CASSLLTSGSSYNEQFF
medium-sized	TRBV7-9	TRBJ1-1	TRBD1	14	TGTGCCAGCAGCATGCGCAAACAGGGGACTGAAGCTTTCTTT	CASSMRKQGTEAFF
many	TRBV20-1	TRBJ2-7	TRBD2	16	TGCAGTGCTACCCCGGGACTAGCGGGAGGGCACTACGAGCAGTACTTC	CSATPGLAGGHYEQYF
medium-sized	TRBV29-1	TRBJ2-1	TRBD2	17	TGCAGCGTTGGACCTATGGGAGGGGTCGGACTAGCGCATGAGCAGTTCTTC	CSVGPMGGVGLAHEQFF
many	TRBV5-5	TRBJ2-3	TRBD2	16	TGTGCCAGCAGCCCCGGGACTAGCGGAGGAAGAGATACGCAGTATTTT	CASSPGTSGGRDTQYF
many	TRBV4-2	TRBJ2-1	NA	14	TGTGCCAGCAGCCAAGATCGAGGGAACAATGAGCAGTTCTTC	CASSQDRGNNEQFF
many	TRBV11-3	TRBJ2-5	NA	15	TGTGCCAGCAGCTTACGAGTCCTTACTCAAGAGACCCAGTACTTC	CASSLRVLTQETQYF
NA	TRBV25-1	TRBJ2-1	NA	13	TGTGCCAGCAGTGCCATGACAAACAATGAGCAGTTCTTC	CASSAMTNNEQFF
many	TRBV5-1	TRBJ2-5	NA	14	TGCGCCAGCAGCTTCTTGATAGGGTCTGAGACCCAGTACTTC	CASSFLIGSETQYF
many	TRBV28	TRBJ1-2	NA	13	TGTGCCAGCAGTTTAACACAGCTCTATGGCTACACCTTC	CASSLTQLYGYTF
many	TRBV20-1	TRBJ2-3	NA	12	TGCAGTGCTAGAGTCCGGGATCATACGCAGTATTTT	CSARVRDHTQYF
many	TRBV6-2/TRBV6-3	TRBJ2-7	NA	12	TGTGCCACCAACCACCAGGGGTACGAGCAGTACTTC	CATNHQGYEQYF
many	TRBV10-3	TRBJ2-7	TRBD2	15	TGTGCCATCAGTGAGGGGGTAGCGGGGTCCTACGAGCAGTACTTC	CAISEGVAGSYEQYF
many	TRBV6-2/TRBV6-3	TRBJ2-1	TRBD2	19	TGTGCCAGCATATTAGGTTCCGAAGTGACTAGCGGGAGATACAATGAGCAGTTCTTC	CASILGSEVTSGRYNEQFF